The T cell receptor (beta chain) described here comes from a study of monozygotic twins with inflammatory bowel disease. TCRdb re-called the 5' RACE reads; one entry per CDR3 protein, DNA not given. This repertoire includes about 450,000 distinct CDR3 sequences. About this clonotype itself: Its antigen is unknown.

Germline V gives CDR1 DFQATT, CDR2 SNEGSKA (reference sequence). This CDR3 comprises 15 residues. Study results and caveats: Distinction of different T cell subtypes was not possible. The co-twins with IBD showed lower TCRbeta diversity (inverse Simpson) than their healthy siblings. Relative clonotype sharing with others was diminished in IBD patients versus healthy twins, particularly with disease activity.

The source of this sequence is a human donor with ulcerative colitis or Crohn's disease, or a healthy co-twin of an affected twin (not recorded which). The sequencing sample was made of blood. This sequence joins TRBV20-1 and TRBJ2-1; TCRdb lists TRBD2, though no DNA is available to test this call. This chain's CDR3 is CSASRTSGRVGEQFF.